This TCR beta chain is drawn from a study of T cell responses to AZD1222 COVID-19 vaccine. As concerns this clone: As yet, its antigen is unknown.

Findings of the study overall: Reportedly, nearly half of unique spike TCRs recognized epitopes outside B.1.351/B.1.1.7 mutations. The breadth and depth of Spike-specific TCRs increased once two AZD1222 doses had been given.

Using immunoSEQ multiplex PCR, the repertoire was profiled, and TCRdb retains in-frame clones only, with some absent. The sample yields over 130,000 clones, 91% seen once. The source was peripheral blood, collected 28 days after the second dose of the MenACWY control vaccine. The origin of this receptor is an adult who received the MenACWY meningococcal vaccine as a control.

CDR3 DNA sequence: TGTGCCAGCAGTCGATGGACAGAACCAACTAATGAAAAACTGTTTTTT. As protein: CASSRWTEPTNEKLFF. This chain uses TRBV6-2 or TRBV6-3 with TRBJ1-4, with a tentative D call TRBD1 (6 bases). The V end lost 5 bases, the J end lost 0 bases, and 13 bases lay between the germline ends. CDR1 and CDR2 (germline): MNHEY, SVGEGT. This CDR3 is 16 amino acids long.